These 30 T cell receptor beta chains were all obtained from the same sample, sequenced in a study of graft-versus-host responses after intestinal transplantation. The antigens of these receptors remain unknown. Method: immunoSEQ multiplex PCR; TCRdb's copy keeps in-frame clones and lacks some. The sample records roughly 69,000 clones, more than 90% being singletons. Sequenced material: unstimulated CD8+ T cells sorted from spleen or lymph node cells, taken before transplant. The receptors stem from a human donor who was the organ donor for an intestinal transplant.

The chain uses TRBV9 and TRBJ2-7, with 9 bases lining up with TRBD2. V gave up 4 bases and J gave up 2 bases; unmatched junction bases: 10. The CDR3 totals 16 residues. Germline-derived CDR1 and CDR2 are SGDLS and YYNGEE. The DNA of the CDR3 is TGTGCCAGCAGCAGCAAACCCGGGACTAGCACCTACGAGCAGTACTTC. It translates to CASSSKPGTSTYEQYF.

The CDR3 reads CASSFGGSDGYTF. CDR3 coding DNA: TGTGCCAGCAGCTTTGGGGGCTCGGACGGCTACACCTTC. This chain connects TRBV7-8 to TRBJ1-2, with a tentative D call TRBD1 (6 bases). The CDR3 runs 13 residues. V was clipped by 3 bases and J by 8 bases, with 13 bases between them. CDR1 and CDR2 from the germline V gene are SGHVS and FQNEAQ.

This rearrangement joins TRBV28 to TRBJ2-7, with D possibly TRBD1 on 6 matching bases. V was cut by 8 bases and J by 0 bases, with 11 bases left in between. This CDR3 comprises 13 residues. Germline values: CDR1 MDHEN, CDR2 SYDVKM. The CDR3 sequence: CASSPDSSYEQYF. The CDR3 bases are TGTGCCAGCTCCCCGGACAGCTCCTACGAGCAGTACTTC.

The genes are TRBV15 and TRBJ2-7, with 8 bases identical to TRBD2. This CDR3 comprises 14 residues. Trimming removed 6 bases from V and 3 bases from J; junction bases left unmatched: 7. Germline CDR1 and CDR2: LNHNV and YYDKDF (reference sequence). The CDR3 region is CATSASGPNYEQYF. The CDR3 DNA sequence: TGTGCCACCAGTGCTAGCGGGCCGAACTACGAGCAGTACTTC.

Here the CDR3 reads CASSQDGLAGFTDTQYF. The CDR3 DNA reads TGCGCCAGCAGCCAAGACGGTTTAGCGGGATTCACAGATACGCAGTATTTT. V usage is TRBV4-3 and J usage is TRBJ2-3; 8 positions match TRBD2. This CDR3 has 17 amino acids. Unmatched junction bases numbered 7, after V lost 0 bases and J lost 2 bases. Germline loops: CDR1 LGHNA, CDR2 YSLEER.

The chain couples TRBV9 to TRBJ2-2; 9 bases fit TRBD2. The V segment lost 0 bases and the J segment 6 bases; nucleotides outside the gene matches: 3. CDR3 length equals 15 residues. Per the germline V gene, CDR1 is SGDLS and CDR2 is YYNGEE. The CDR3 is CASSVAQREAGELFF. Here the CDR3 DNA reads TGTGCCAGCAGCGTAGCTCAGCGGGAGGCCGGGGAGCTGTTTTTT. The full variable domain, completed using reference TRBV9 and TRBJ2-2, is DSGVTQTPKHLITATGQRVTLRCSPRSGDLSVYWYQQSLDQGLQFLIQYYNGEERAKGNILERFSAQQFPDLHSELNLSSLELGDSALYFCASSVAQREAGELFFGEGSRLTVL.

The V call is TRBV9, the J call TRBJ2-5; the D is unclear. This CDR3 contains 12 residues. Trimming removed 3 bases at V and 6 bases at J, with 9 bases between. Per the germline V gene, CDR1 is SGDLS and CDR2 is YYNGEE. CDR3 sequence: CASSAPRKTQYF. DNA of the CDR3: TGTGCCAGCAGCGCCCCCAGGAAGACCCAGTACTTC.

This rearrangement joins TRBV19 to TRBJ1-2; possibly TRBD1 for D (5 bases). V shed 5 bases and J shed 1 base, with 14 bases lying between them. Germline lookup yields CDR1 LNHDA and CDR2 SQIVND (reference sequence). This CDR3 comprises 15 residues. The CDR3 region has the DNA TGTGCCAGTAGTGACCCAGACAGTCGTAACTATGGCTACACCTTC. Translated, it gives CASSDPDSRNYGYTF.

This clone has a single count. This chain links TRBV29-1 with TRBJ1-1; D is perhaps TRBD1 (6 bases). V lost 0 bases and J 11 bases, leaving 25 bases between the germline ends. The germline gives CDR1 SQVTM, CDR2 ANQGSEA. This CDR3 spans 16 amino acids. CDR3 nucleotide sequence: TGCAGCGTTGAAGATTGGGGAAGGTGGGGCCCGAGGGGGGCTTTCTTT. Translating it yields CSVEDWGRWGPRGAFF. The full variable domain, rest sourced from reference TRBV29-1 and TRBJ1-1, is SAVISQKPSRDICQRGTSLTIQCQVDSQVTMMFWYRQQPGQSLTLIATANQGSEATYESGFVIDKFPISRPNLTFSTLTVSNMSPEDSSIYLCSVEDWGRWGPRGAFFGQGTRLTVV.

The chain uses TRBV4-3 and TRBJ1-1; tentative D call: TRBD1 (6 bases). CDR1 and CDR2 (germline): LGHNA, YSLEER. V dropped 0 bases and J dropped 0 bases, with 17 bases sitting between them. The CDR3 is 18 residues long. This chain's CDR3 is CASSQDRAGVGMNTEAFF. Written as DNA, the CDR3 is TGCGCCAGCAGCCAAGATCGGGCAGGGGTGGGGATGAACACTGAAGCTTTCTTT.

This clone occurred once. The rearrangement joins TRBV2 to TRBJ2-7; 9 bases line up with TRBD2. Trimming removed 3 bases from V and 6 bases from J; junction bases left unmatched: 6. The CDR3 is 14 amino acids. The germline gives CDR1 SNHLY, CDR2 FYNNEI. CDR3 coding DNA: TGTGCCAGCAGTGACAGGCGGGAGGGCCCCGAGCAGTACTTC. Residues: CASSDRREGPEQYF.

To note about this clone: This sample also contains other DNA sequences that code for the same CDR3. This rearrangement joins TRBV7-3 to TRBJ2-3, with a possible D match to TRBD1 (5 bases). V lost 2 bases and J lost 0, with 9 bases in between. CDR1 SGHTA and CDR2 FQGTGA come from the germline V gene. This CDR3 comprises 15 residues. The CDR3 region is CASSLWGGSTDTQYF. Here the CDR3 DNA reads TGTGCCAGCAGCTTATGGGGCGGTAGCACAGATACGCAGTATTTT.

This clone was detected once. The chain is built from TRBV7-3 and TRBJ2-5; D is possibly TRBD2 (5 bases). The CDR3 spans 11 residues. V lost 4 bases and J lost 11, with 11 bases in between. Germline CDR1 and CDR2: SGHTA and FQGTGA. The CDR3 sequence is CASSSGGEQYF. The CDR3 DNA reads TGTGCCAGCAGCTCCGGAGGAGAGCAGTACTTC.

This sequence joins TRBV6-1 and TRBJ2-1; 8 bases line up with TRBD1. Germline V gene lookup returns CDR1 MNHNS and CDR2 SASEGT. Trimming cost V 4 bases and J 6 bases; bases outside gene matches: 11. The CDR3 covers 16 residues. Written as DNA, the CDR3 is TGTGCCAGCAGTGGTAGACCGGGACAGGACGTCAATGAGCAGTTCTTC. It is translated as CASSGRPGQDVNEQFF.

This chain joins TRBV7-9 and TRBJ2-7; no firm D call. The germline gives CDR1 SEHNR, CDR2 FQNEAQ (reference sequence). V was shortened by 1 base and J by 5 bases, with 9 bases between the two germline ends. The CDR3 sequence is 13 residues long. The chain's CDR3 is CASSLVLVDEQYF. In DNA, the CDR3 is TGTGCCAGCAGCTTAGTTCTAGTGGACGAGCAGTACTTC.

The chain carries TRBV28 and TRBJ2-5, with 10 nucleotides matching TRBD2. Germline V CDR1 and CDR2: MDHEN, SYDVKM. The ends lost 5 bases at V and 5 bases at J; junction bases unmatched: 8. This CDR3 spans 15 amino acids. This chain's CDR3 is CASSLEREGRETQYF. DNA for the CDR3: TGTGCCAGCAGTCTCGAGCGGGAGGGCCGGGAGACCCAGTACTTC.

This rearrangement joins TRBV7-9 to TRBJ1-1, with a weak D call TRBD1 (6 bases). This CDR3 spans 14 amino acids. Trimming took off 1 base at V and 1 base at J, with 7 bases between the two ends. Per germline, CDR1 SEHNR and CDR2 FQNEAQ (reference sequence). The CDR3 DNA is TGTGCCAGCAGCTTAGTAGGGGGGAACACTGAAGCTTTCTTT. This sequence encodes CASSLVGGNTEAFF.

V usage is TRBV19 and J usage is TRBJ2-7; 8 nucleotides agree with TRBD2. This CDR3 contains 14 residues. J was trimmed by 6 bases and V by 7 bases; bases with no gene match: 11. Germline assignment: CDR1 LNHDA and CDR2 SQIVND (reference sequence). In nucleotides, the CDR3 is TGTGCCAGTATGACGGCTAGCGGGTTTGGCGAGCAGTACTTC. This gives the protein CASMTASGFGEQYF. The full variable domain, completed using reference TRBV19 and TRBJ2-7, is DGGITQSPKYLFRKEGQNVTLSCEQNLNHDAMYWYRQDPGQGLRLIYYSQIVNDFQKGDIAEGYSVSREKKESFPLTVTSAQKNPTAFYLCASMTASGFGEQYFGPGTRLTVT.

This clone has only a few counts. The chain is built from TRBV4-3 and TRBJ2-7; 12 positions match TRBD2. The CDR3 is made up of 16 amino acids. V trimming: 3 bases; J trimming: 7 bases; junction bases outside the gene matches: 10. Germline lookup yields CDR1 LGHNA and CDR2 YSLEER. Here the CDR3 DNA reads TGCGCCAGCAGCCAGCTCAGACTAGCGGGAGTAGAGGAGCAGTACTTC. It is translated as CASSQLRLAGVEEQYF.

The CDR3 DNA reads as TGTGCCAGCATACCCGGGACAGGGGGGCGGAATGAGCAGTTCTTC. Residues: CASIPGTGGRNEQFF. The rearrangement joins TRBV7-9 to TRBJ2-1; 11 positions agree with TRBD1. This CDR3 comprises 15 residues. V lost 7 bases to trimming and J lost 7 bases; unmatched junction nucleotides: 9. Germline-derived CDR1 and CDR2 are SEHNR and FQNEAQ (reference sequence).

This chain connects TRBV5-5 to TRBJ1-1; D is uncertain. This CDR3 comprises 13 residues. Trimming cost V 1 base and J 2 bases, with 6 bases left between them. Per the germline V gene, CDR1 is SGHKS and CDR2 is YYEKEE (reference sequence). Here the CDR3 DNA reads TGTGCCAGCAGCTTGAGCGCCAACACTGAAGCTTTCTTT. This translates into CASSLSANTEAFF.

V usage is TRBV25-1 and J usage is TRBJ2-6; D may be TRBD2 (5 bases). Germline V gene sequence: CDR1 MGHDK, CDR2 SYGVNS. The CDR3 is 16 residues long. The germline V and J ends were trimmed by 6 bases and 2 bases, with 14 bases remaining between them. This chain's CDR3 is CASSNPRGAGANVLTF. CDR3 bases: TGTGCCAGCAGCAACCCTCGGGGTGCTGGGGCCAACGTCCTGACTTTC.

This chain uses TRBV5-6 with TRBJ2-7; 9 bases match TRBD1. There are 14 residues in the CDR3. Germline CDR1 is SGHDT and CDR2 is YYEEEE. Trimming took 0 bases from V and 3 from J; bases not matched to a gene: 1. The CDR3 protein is CASSLGTGVYEQYF. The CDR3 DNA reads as TGTGCCAGCAGCTTGGGGACAGGGGTCTACGAGCAGTACTTC.

The CDR3 sequence: CASSIPRGRYEQYF. The CDR3 DNA reads as TGTGCCAGCAGCATCCCTAGGGGGCGGTACGAGCAGTACTTC. The chain links TRBV5-6 to TRBJ2-7; 7 nucleotides align to TRBD1. The CDR3 sequence is 14 residues long. CDR1 is SGHDT, CDR2 YYEEEE, per germline. V was clipped by 4 bases and J by 4 bases; unmatched bases: 8.

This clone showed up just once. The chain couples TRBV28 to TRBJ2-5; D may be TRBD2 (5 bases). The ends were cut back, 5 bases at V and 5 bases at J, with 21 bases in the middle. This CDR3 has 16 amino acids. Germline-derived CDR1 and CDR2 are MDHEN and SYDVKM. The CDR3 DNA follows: TGTGCCAGCAGTCCGCCCTTCAGGCTAGCTTCGGAGACCCAGTACTTC. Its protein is CASSPPFRLASETQYF.

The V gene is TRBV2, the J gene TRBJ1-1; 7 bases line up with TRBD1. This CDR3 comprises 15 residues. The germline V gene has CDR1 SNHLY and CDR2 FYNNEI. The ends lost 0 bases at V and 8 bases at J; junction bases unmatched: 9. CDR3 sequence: CASSEARIGGEEAFF. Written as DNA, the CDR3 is TGTGCCAGCAGTGAAGCGAGGATAGGGGGCGAGGAAGCTTTCTTT.

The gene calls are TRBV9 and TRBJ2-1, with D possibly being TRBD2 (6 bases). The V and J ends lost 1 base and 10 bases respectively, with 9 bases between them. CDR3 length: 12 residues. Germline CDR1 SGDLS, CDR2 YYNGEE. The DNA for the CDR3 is TGTGCCAGCAGCGTAAGGAGGGAGGAGCAGTTCTTC. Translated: CASSVRREEQFF.

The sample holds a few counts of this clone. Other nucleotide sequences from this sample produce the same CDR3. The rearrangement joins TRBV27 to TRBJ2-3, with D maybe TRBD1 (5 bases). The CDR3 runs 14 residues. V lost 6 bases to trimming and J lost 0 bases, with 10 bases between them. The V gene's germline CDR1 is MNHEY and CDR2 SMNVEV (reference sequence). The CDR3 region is CASRLQGSTDTQYF. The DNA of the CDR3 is TGTGCCAGCAGGCTCCAGGGCAGCACAGATACGCAGTATTTT.

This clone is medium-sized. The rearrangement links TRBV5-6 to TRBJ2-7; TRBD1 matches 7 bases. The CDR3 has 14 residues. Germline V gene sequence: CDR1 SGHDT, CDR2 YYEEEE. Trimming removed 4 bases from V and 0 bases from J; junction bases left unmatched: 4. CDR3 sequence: CASSARDSSYEQYF. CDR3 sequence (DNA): TGTGCCAGCAGCGCACGGGACAGCTCCTACGAGCAGTACTTC.

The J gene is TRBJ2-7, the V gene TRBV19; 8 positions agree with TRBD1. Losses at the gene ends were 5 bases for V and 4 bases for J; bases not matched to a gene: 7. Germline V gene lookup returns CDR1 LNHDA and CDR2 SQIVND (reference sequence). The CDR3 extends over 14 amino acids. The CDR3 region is CASSSGGWEYEQYF. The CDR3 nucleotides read TGTGCCAGTAGTTCAGGGGGCTGGGAGTACGAGCAGTACTTC.